The rows below give T cell receptor beta chains drawn from one sample of a study of post-analysis software for immune sequencing data. A single record per CDR3 protein comes from TCRdb applying MiXCR to the PCR reads. The data show hundreds of thousands of distinct CDR3 sequences, less than 45% seen once. The sample was blood. The receptor source for this set is a girl under 18 with multiple sclerosis. Each CDR3 is given with its conserved first and last residue. The D gene is left open where the match is weak. Rows may omit the clone size; those that give it use once, few, many or a size class.

TRBJ2-5 | NA | NA | TRBV7-4 | TGTGCCAGCAGCTTGGCTATTTGGCGAGAGACCCAGTACTTC | CASSLAIWRETQYF
TRBJ2-7 | TRBD1 | NA | TRBV5-1 | TGCGCCAGCAGTCTTGGGACAGGATACTCCTACGAGCAGTACTTC | CASSLGTGYSYEQYF
TRBJ1-2 | TRBD1 | NA | TRBV5-6 | TGTGCCAGCAGCTTGGGCCCCCCCGGGACAGCGGAACTTTATGGCTACACCTTC | CASSLGPPGTAELYGYTF
TRBJ2-1 | NA | NA | TRBV12-3/TRBV12-4 | TGTGCCAGCAGCCGGACCGGGACTCACAACCTCCATGAGCAGTTCTTC | CASSRTGTHNLHEQFF
TRBJ2-4 | TRBD1 | NA | TRBV2 | TGTGCCAGCAGTGAACCTCCCGGGACAGGAAACATTCAGTACTTC | CASSEPPGTGNIQYF
TRBJ2-7 | NA | NA | TRBV25-1 | TGTGCCAGCAGTGAACTGTATGGGGAACTCGGACGGCCTTACGAGCAGTACTTC | CASSELYGELGRPYEQYF
TRBJ2-3 | TRBD1 | few | TRBV20-1 | TGCAGTGCTAGTGGGACAGGGGGAGTAGATACGCAGTATTTT | CSASGTGGVDTQYF
TRBJ2-1 | NA | NA | TRBV24-1 | TGTGCCACCAGTGATTCCCGGTACAATGAGCAGTTCTTC | CATSDSRYNEQFF
TRBJ1-5 | TRBD1 | NA | TRBV28 | TGTGCCAGCAGTTTACCGAGGACAGGGTCTTGGGGCAATCAGCCCCAGCATTTT | CASSLPRTGSWGNQPQHF
TRBJ1-4 | NA | few | TRBV6-2/TRBV6-3 | TGTGCCAGCAGTTACTCGGGCATTAATGAAAAACTGTTTTTT | CASSYSGINEKLFF
TRBJ1-5 | TRBD1 | many | TRBV27 | TGTGCCAGCCAGGGGGATGGTAGGCGCAATCAGCCCCAGCATTTT | CASQGDGRRNQPQHF
TRBJ2-1 | TRBD2 | NA | TRBV29-1 | TGCAGCGTTTATGGTCCAGCGGGGGTCGAGTTCTTC | CSVYGPAGVEFF
TRBJ2-1 | TRBD2 | NA | TRBV7-9 | TGTGCCAGCAGCCTAGCGGGAGATCTGGATGAGCAGTTCTTC | CASSLAGDLDEQFF
TRBJ1-2 | NA | NA | TRBV4-1 | TGCGCCAGCAGCCCGGGCAGGCAAGTGGGCTACACCTTC | CASSPGRQVGYTF
TRBJ1-5 | TRBD1 | NA | TRBV6-2/TRBV6-3 | TGTGCCAGCAGCAGGAGCAGGGACAGGGGACAGCCCCAGCATTTT | CASSRSRDRGQPQHF
TRBJ2-3 | NA | NA | TRBV12-3/TRBV12-4 | TGTGCCAGCAGTTTATTATATCTGGTCACAGATGCGCAATATTTT | CASSLLYLVTDAQYF
TRBJ2-1 | NA | once | TRBV20-1 | TGCAGTGCTAGAGGGCAGGGGGGCCCTGAGCAGTTCTTC | CSARGQGGPEQFF
TRBJ1-1 | NA | NA | TRBV6-6 | TGTGCCAGCAGCCAGACAATCACTGAAGCTTTCTTT | CASSQTITEAFF
TRBJ2-1 | TRBD2 | NA | TRBV10-3 | TGTGCCATCAGTGGGGGGTTGGGGGACTACCTCTACAATGAGCAGTTCTTC | CAISGGLGDYLYNEQFF
TRBJ1-4 | NA | NA | TRBV7-2 | TGTGCCAGCAGCTTATCCGGGGCCCTTAATGAAAAACTGTTTTTT | CASSLSGALNEKLFF
TRBJ2-2 | TRBD1 | NA | TRBV5-6 | TGTGCCAGCAGCTTGGGACAGGGGAGCACCGGGGAGCTGTTTTTT | CASSLGQGSTGELFF
TRBJ2-3 | TRBD2 | NA | TRBV7-2 | TGTGCCAGCAGCTCGGCCGATGGAAGCGGGAGGCAAGATACGCAGTATTTT | CASSSADGSGRQDTQYF
TRBJ2-7 | TRBD1 | NA | TRBV4-1 | TGCGCCAGCAGCCGGTCGGAACAGGGGGTCTACGAGCAGTACTTC | CASSRSEQGVYEQYF
TRBJ2-1 | NA | NA | TRBV7-9 | TGTGCCAGCAGCTTAATGGGAGAACACACTGTAGTCTTCTACAATGAGCAGTTCTTC | CASSLMGEHTVVFYNEQFF
TRBJ2-5 | NA | NA | TRBV2 | TGTGCCAGCCGATTAGGAGTAGAGCAAGAGACCCAGTACTTC | CASRLGVEQETQYF
TRBJ2-7 | NA | NA | TRBV29-1 | TGCAGCGTTGAACTCAGCGGCCCGACCTACGAGCAGTACTTC | CSVELSGPTYEQYF
TRBJ2-1 | TRBD2 | NA | TRBV7-2 | TGTGCCAGCAGCCTAGCGGGAGTAGGGTACAATGAGCAGTTCTTC | CASSLAGVGYNEQFF
TRBJ2-3 | NA | NA | TRBV6-5 | TGTGCCAGCAGTTACTCGTCCGAGGAGACCCTCCCAGATACGCAGTATTTT | CASSYSSEETLPDTQYF
TRBJ1-1 | NA | NA | TRBV20-1 | TGCAGTGCTAGCCGGGACTCTCTGGGAAAGAACACTGAAGCTTTCTTT | CSASRDSLGKNTEAFF
TRBJ2-3 | TRBD1 | many | TRBV10-3 | TGTGCCATGCAGACAGGGACCTCTGACACAGATACGCAGTATTTT | CAMQTGTSDTDTQYF
TRBJ2-1 | NA | NA | TRBV20-1 | TGCAGTGTGCCCGATTCGCAGAGATCGTACAATGAGCAGTTCTTC | CSVPDSQRSYNEQFF
TRBJ2-5 | TRBD2 | many | TRBV20-1 | TGCAGTGCTAGCGGACTAGCGGATCTGGGGACCCAGTACTTC | CSASGLADLGTQYF
TRBJ2-1 | TRBD1 | NA | TRBV5-6 | TGTGCCAGCAGCTTCCAGGAAAATGGACAGGGTTTGAATGAGCAGTTCTTC | CASSFQENGQGLNEQFF
TRBJ2-1 | NA | few | TRBV12-3/TRBV12-4 | TGTGCCAGCAGGTTCCCGAAAGGGAATGAGCAGTTCTTC | CASRFPKGNEQFF
TRBJ1-1 | TRBD1 | NA | TRBV5-1 | TGCGCCAGCAGCTGGTCAGGGGGGAACACTGAAGCTTTCTTT | CASSWSGGNTEAFF
TRBJ2-1 | NA | few | TRBV20-1 | TGCAGTGCTAGCGGCCGCTCCTACAATGAGCAGTTCTTC | CSASGRSYNEQFF
TRBJ2-1 | NA | NA | TRBV20-1 | TGCAGTGCTGGGACGGATCAGCAGTTCTTC | CSAGTDQQFF
TRBJ2-7 | NA | once | TRBV14 | TGTGCCAGCAGCCAAGTGGACAGAAGTTTATCGGCCTACGAGCAGTACTTC | CASSQVDRSLSAYEQYF
TRBJ1-2 | NA | NA | TRBV7-9 | TGTGCCAGCAGCTCGCCCGTGCCCGGCTGGGGGCAGGATGGCTACACCTTC | CASSSPVPGWGQDGYTF
TRBJ2-3 | NA | NA | TRBV7-6 | TGTGCCAGCAGCTCCAACCGGGACGCCTTCACAGATACGCAGTATTTT | CASSSNRDAFTDTQYF
TRBJ2-5 | TRBD2 | NA | TRBV7-9 | TGTGCCAGCAGCTCCCCACTAGCGGGAGAAAAGACCCAGTACTTC | CASSSPLAGEKTQYF
TRBJ1-2 | NA | NA | TRBV25-1 | TGTGCCAGCAGGGACGGAGTCCGGGAGGCTAACACCTTC | CASRDGVREANTF
TRBJ1-2 | NA | NA | TRBV20-1 | TGCAGTGCTGTCATACAGGGTGACTATGGCTACACCTTC | CSAVIQGDYGYTF
TRBJ2-3 | NA | NA | TRBV27 | TGTGCCAGCAGTTTTACAGGGTCACCTAGCACAGATACGCAGTATTTT | CASSFTGSPSTDTQYF
TRBJ2-7 | NA | NA | TRBV7-9 | TGTGCCAGCAGTGGTTCAGGGCCCTACGAGCAGTACTTC | CASSGSGPYEQYF
TRBJ2-7 | NA | few | TRBV28 | TGTGCCAGCAGCCTAACTTTCGACGGAGCCCCCGAGCAGTACTTC | CASSLTFDGAPEQYF
TRBJ2-1 | NA | NA | TRBV28 | TGTGCCAGCAGTTTATTCGGGACCTCCAATGAGCAGTTCTTC | CASSLFGTSNEQFF
TRBJ2-1 | TRBD1 | few | TRBV27 | TGTGCCAGCCGAATCGGGACAGGGTGGGACAATGAGCAGTTCTTC | CASRIGTGWDNEQFF
TRBJ2-7 | NA | NA | TRBV27 | TGTGCCAGCAGTTCGTGGGGAGGGGGCGCGTTTAACGAGCAGTACTTC | CASSSWGGGAFNEQYF